One and the same sample provided the 26 T cell receptor beta chains below, sequenced in a study of shared clonotypes between healthy human individuals. Profiled with immunoSEQ multiplex PCR; TCRdb holds only in-frame clones, not every one. Of hundreds of thousands of clones listed, just over 75% are singletons. What was sequenced was PBMCs. The receptor source for this set is a woman aged 40-49 years in good health. Some clones in this sample may be carry-over from other donors' samples.

The V gene is TRBV7-2, the J gene TRBJ1-3; 10 nucleotides agree with TRBD1. CDR1 is SGHTA and CDR2 is FQGNSA in the germline V gene. The CDR3 length is 15 residues. V lost 5 bases to trimming and J lost 6 bases; unmatched junction nucleotides: 7. This CDR3 is CASSRTGTGENTIYF. CDR3 sequence (DNA): TGTGCCAGCAGCCGAACAGGGACAGGGGAAAACACCATATATTTT.

The rearrangement links TRBV19 to TRBJ2-5, with 9 nucleotides matching TRBD1. This CDR3 has 14 amino acids. The trim removed 8 bases at V and 2 bases at J, leaving 6 bases unmatched. Germline CDR1 reads LNHDA; CDR2 reads SQIVND (reference sequence). The CDR3 nucleotides read TGTGCCAGTTTCGGACAGGGGAGTCAAGAGACCCAGTACTTC. Residues: CASFGQGSQETQYF.

The gene calls are TRBV28 and TRBJ2-4; no definite D call. With 3 bases removed from V and 7 bases from J, the gap between germline ends came to 7 bases. The CDR3 extends over 12 amino acids. CDR1 is MDHEN and CDR2 is SYDVKM in the germline V gene. The CDR3 DNA sequence: TGTGCCAGCAGTTTTGTCGGCAACATTCAGTACTTC. Protein product: CASSFVGNIQYF.

The chain is built from TRBV2 and TRBJ2-1; no definite D call. The CDR3 has 12 amino acids. Trimming pared 4 bases from V and 12 bases from J, leaving 13 bases between. Germline V gene data show CDR1 as SNHLY and CDR2 as FYNNEI. As DNA, the CDR3 is TGTGCCAGCAGTGTAGTCGGGTCGGGGCAGTTCTTC. This sequence encodes CASSVVGSGQFF.

The rearrangement links TRBV2 to TRBJ2-2; TRBD2 matches at 12 bases. CDR1 and CDR2 from the germline V gene are SNHLY and FYNNEI. The CDR3 extends over 20 amino acids. After removal of 6 bases from V and 1 base from J, the junction contained 15 bases not matched to a gene. Here the CDR3 DNA reads TGTGCCAGCAGAACAATTTGGACTAGCGGGATAAGGCAGAACACCGGGGAGCTGTTTTTT. Encoded protein: CASRTIWTSGIRQNTGELFF. Full variable domain (outside the CDR3, taken from reference TRBV2 and TRBJ2-2): EPEVTQTPSHQVTQMGQEVILRCVPISNHLYFYWYRQILGQKVEFLVSFYNNEISEKSEIFDDQFSVERPDGSNFTLKIRSTKLEDSAMYFCASRTIWTSGIRQNTGELFFGEGSRLTVL.

This chain joins TRBV4-2 and TRBJ2-5; the match to TRBD2 covers 12 bases. The J call may not be correct, given that the DNA end is closer to TRBJ2-7. Germline CDR1 reads LGHNA; CDR2 reads YNFKEQ. This CDR3 comprises 18 residues. CDR3 residues: CASSQDQRTSGDSYEQYF. Written as DNA, the CDR3 is TGTGCCAGCAGCCAAGACCAGAGGACTAGCGGGGATTCTTACGAGCAGTACTTC.

Only a few counts were recorded for this clone. CDR3: CASRGTSGSHEQFF. CDR3 coding DNA: TGTGCCAGCAGGGGGACTAGCGGGAGCCATGAGCAGTTCTTC. The genes are TRBV6-1 and TRBJ2-1, with 14 bases aligning to TRBD2. Losses at the gene ends were 6 bases for V and 8 bases for J; bases not matched to a gene: 3. CDR3 size: 14 residues. Germline V gene data show CDR1 as MNHNS and CDR2 as SASEGT.

This rearrangement joins TRBV27 to TRBJ2-1; tentatively, D is TRBD1 (6 bases). V was shortened by 6 bases and J by 9 bases, with 18 bases between the two germline ends. CDR3 length: 14 residues. The V gene's germline CDR1 is MNHEY and CDR2 SMNVEV (reference sequence). CDR3 nucleotides: TGTGCCAGCAGCCTAATGCAGGGGACGGGTGAGCAGTTCTTC. Translation: CASSLMQGTGEQFF.

The gene calls are TRBV7-2 and TRBJ2-7, with D maybe TRBD1 (6 bases). The V gene's germline CDR1 is SGHTA and CDR2 FQGNSA. The CDR3 totals 14 residues. V lost 7 bases and J 1 base, leaving 14 bases between the germline ends. CDR3 residues: CASTRNRDSYEQYF. For the CDR3, the DNA is TGTGCCAGCACCCGGAACAGGGATTCCTACGAGCAGTACTTC.

The gene calls are TRBV6-5 and TRBJ2-2, with D unresolved. Between the trimmed V and J ends, which lost 5 bases and 2 bases, there was a span of 6 bases. The germline V gene has CDR1 MNHEY and CDR2 SVGAGI. This CDR3 has 13 amino acids. The CDR3 sequence is CASSTLNTGELFF. The CDR3 DNA reads TGTGCCAGCAGTACCCTAAACACCGGGGAGCTGTTTTTT.

The rearrangement links TRBV15 to TRBJ2-2, with 9 bases that match TRBD2. Germline CDR1 reads LNHNV; CDR2 reads YYDKDF (reference sequence). V shed 2 bases and J 1 base; nucleotides not matched to a gene: 2. CDR3 length: 16 residues. DNA for the CDR3: TGTGCCACCAGCAGACTAGCGGGGCAGAACACCGGGGAGCTGTTTTTT. It yields the protein CATSRLAGQNTGELFF.

The chain carries TRBV30 and TRBJ2-7; 9 bases map to TRBD2. This CDR3 spans 16 amino acids. Looked up from germline, CDR1 is GTSNPN and CDR2 is SVGIG (reference sequence). With 3 bases clipped from V and 6 bases from J, the junction kept 15 bases outside the gene matches. In DNA, the CDR3 is TGTGCCTGGAGACCGGGGTCGGGACTAGCCCCTAGCGAGCAGTACTTC. This encodes CAWRPGSGLAPSEQYF. The whole variable domain, filled in from reference TRBV30 and TRBJ2-7, reads SQTIHQWPATLVQPVGSPLSLECTVEGTSNPNLYWYRQAAGRGLQLLFYSVGIGQISSEVPQNLSASRPQDRQFILSSKKLLLSDSGFYLCAWRPGSGLAPSEQYFGPGTRLTVT.

This sequence joins TRBV30 and TRBJ2-1; unclear D gene. The CDR3 covers 14 residues. V lost 4 bases, J lost 0 bases, and 10 bases lay in between. The V gene's germline CDR1 is GTSNPN and CDR2 SVGIG (reference sequence). For the CDR3, the DNA is TGTGCCTGGACCTTATCGAGCTCCTACAATGAGCAGTTCTTC. This translates into CAWTLSSSYNEQFF.

The CDR3 spells CATRHTGWELFF. The CDR3 nucleotides are TGTGCCACCCGGCATACTGGTTGGGAACTGTTTTTT. The V gene is TRBV28, the J gene TRBJ1-4; unclear D gene. Trimming removed 10 bases from V and 12 bases from J, with 18 bases in between. Per the germline V gene, CDR1 is MDHEN and CDR2 is SYDVKM. This CDR3 contains 12 residues.

This chain uses TRBV10-3 with TRBJ1-1; unclear D gene. The CDR3 extends over 17 amino acids. In germline, CDR1 is ENHRY, CDR2 SYGVKD. The V and J ends lost 3 bases and 0 bases respectively, with 17 bases between them. The CDR3 DNA sequence: TGTGCCATCAGTGAACTCGGACGGTCTAGTATGAACACTGAAGCTTTCTTT. This gives the protein CAISELGRSSMNTEAFF.

This chain uses TRBV5-5 with TRBJ1-2; tentatively, D is TRBD1 (6 bases). CDR3 length: 16 amino acids. Germline loops: CDR1 SGHKS, CDR2 YYEKEE (reference sequence). V was trimmed by 4 bases and J by 1 base, leaving 17 bases between them. The CDR3 DNA follows: TGTGCCAGCAGCCCCCTTGGGGGGCTACTTAACTATGGCTACACCTTC. As protein: CASSPLGGLLNYGYTF.

This clone was counted a single time. This chain uses TRBV27 with TRBJ2-7; the match to TRBD2 covers 12 bases. V lost 8 bases and J lost 2; bases outside the gene matches: 4. Germline V gene lookup returns CDR1 MNHEY and CDR2 SMNVEV (reference sequence). This CDR3 contains 14 residues. The CDR3 loop is CASAPSGRAYEQYF. CDR3 DNA: TGTGCCAGCGCTCCTAGCGGGAGGGCCTACGAGCAGTACTTC.

This clone was seen a single time. The chain carries TRBV23-1 and TRBJ2-5; the match to TRBD1 covers 9 bases. Being an ORF, TRBV23-1 has a function that is uncertain. V shed 2 bases, J shed 0 bases, and the junction held 7 bases outside the gene matches. The CDR3 consists of 17 residues. The CDR3 loop is CASSQGTGKRYQETQYF. The CDR3 DNA sequence: TGCGCCAGCAGTCAAGGGACAGGGAAACGGTACCAAGAGACCCAGTACTTC.

The chain links TRBV7-2 to TRBJ2-4, with 7 bases lining up with TRBD2. The CDR3 runs to 15 residues. The germline CDR1 and CDR2 sequences are SGHTA and FQGNSA. V shed 4 bases and J 9 bases; nucleotides not matched to a gene: 12. As DNA, the CDR3 is TGTGCCAGCAGCTCCCTCAGCGGGACCCTAGGCATTCAGTACTTC. It codes for CASSSLSGTLGIQYF.

V gene TRBV11-3 combines with J gene TRBJ2-1; 9 bases are a match to TRBD2. The germline V gene has CDR1 SGHNT and CDR2 YENEEA. V lost 1 base to trimming and J lost 0 bases; unmatched junction nucleotides: 13. This CDR3 is 20 amino acids long. CDR3 DNA sequence: TGTGCCAGCAGCTTAGGCCTGGGACTAGCTGGGTCAAGCTCCTACAATGAGCAGTTCTTC. Protein: CASSLGLGLAGSSSYNEQFF.

The CDR3 loop is CASRQPGQGAGEQYF. The CDR3 DNA follows: TGTGCCAGCAGGCAACCGGGACAGGGGGCGGGGGAGCAGTACTTC. The chain is built from TRBV28 and TRBJ2-7, with 12 bases aligning to TRBD1. This CDR3 has 15 amino acids. Germline lookup yields CDR1 MDHEN and CDR2 SYDVKM. The V segment lost 6 bases and the J segment 7 bases; nucleotides outside the gene matches: 10.

The chain joins TRBV5-1 to TRBJ1-2, with TRBD1 matching 9 bases. V was pared by 8 bases and J by 7 bases, with 6 bases of the junction left unmatched. Germline V gene sequence: CDR1 SGHRS, CDR2 YFSETQ. The CDR3 runs 12 residues. Here the CDR3 reads CASKQGAGGYTF. Written as DNA, the CDR3 is TGCGCCAGTAAACAGGGGGCGGGTGGCTACACCTTC.

The V and J genes are TRBV28 and TRBJ2-7; 7 nucleotides line up with TRBD1. CDR3 length: 15 residues. Germline V gene sequence: CDR1 MDHEN, CDR2 SYDVKM. Unmatched junction bases numbered 11, after V lost 6 bases and J lost 3 bases. CDR3 sequence (DNA): TGTGCCAGCAGCGCAACCGGGACAGCGATCTACGAGCAGTACTTC. Its translation is CASSATGTAIYEQYF.

The chain uses TRBV7-8 and TRBJ1-1; 9 bases line up with TRBD1. J lost 1 base, V lost 2 bases, and 2 bases had no gene match. Per the germline V gene, CDR1 is SGHVS and CDR2 is FQNEAQ. CDR3 length equals 15 residues. The CDR3 reads CASSLRQGGNTEAFF. DNA for the CDR3: TGTGCCAGCAGCTTACGACAGGGGGGGAACACTGAAGCTTTCTTT.

This chain uses TRBV1 with TRBJ2-1; the D call in the table, TRBD2, was not verified against the DNA. TRBV1 represents a pseudogene. This CDR3 is 16 amino acids long. The DNA of the CDR3 is TGCACCAGAAGTCAACTAGCGATCCCCTCCTACAATGAGCAGTTCTTC. It yields the protein CTRSQLAIPSYNEQFF.

The chain joins TRBV29-1 to TRBJ2-7, with 7 bases matching TRBD1. The CDR3 has 12 amino acids. Germline lookup yields CDR1 SQVTM and CDR2 ANQGSEA. The V gene end was trimmed by 6 bases and the J gene end by 5 bases; junction bases not matched to a gene: 7. CDR3 DNA sequence: TGCAGCGTCCGACAGGGTCTCGACGAGCAGTACTTC. Residues: CSVRQGLDEQYF.